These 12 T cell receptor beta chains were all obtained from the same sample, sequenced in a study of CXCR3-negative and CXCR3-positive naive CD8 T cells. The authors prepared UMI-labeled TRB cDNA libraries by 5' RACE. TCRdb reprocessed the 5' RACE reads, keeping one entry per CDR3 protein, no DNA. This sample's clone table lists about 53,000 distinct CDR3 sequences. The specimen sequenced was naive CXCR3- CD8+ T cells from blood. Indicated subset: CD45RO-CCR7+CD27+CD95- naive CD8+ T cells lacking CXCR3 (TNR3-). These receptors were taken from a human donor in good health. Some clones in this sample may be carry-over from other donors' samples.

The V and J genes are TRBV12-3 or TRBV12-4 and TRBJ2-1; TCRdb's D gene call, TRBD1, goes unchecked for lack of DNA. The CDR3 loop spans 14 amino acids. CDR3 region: CASSLLDRADEQFF.

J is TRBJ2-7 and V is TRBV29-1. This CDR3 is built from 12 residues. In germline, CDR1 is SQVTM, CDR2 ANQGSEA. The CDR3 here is CSVEERGDEQYF.

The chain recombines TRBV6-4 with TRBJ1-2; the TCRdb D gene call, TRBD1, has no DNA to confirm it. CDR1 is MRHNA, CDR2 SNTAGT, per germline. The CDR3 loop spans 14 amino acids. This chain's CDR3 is CASSDSTGDLGYTF.

This CDR3 reads CASSLRSDTQYF. The V and J genes are TRBV14 and TRBJ2-3. Germline V gene data show CDR1 as SGHDN and CDR2 as FVKESK. CDR3 size: 12 residues.

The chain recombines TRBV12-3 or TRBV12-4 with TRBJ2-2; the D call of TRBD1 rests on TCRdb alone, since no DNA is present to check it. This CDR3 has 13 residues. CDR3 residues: CASGGGYTGELFF.

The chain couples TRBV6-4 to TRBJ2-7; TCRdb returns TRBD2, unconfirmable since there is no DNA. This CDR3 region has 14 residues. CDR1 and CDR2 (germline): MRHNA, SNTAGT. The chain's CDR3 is CAISEPRLAGEQYF.

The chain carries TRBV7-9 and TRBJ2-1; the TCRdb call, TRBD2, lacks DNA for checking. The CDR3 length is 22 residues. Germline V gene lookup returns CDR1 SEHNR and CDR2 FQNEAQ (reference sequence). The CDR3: CASSELAGGPRTQQGSYNEQFF.

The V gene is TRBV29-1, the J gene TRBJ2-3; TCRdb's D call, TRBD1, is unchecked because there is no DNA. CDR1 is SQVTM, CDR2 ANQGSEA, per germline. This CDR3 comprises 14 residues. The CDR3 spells CSVEWDRVTDTQYF.

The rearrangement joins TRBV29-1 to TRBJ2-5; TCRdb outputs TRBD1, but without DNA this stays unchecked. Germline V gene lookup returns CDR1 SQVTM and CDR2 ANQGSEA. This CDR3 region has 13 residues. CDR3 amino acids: CSVDRGPQETQYF.

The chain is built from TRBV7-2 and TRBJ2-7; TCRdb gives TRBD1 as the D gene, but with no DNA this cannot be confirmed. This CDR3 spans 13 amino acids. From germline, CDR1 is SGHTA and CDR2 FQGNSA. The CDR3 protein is CASSPTTGNEQYF.

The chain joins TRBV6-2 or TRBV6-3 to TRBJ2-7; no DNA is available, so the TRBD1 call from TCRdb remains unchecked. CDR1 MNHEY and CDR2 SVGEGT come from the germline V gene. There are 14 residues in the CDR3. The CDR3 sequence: CASSYGGDHYEQYF.

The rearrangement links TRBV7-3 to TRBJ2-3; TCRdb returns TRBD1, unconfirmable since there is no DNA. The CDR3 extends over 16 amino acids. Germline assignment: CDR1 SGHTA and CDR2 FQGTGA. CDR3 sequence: CASSLTRERPGDTQYF.